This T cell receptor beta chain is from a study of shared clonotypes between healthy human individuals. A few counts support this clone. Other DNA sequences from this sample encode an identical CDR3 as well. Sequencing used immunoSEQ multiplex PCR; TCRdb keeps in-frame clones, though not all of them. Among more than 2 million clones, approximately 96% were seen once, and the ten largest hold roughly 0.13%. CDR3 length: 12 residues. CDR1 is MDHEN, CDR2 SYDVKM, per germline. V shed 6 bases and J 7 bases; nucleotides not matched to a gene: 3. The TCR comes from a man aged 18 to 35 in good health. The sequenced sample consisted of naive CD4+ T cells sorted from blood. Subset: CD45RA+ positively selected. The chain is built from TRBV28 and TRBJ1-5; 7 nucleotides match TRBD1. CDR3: CASRAGGQPQHF. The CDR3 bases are TGTGCCAGCAGGGCAGGGGGACAGCCCCAGCATTTT. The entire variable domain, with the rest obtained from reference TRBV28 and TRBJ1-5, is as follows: DVKVTQSSRYLVKRTGEKVFLECVQDMDHENMFWYRQDPGLGLRLIYFSYDVKMKEKGDIPEGYSVSREKKERFSLILESASTNQTSMYLCASRAGGQPQHFGDGTRLSIL.